The sequence of this T cell receptor beta chain was determined in a study of control samples from healthy donors and cancer patients (dated by TCRdb to 2019 to 2021). This clone was found a few times. Its recognized antigen is unknown. No quality values exist for individual bases; no much larger clone is one base distant. CDR1 and CDR2 are read off the germline V gene as MGHRA and YSYEKL. V is cut back by 4 bases and J by 4 bases, with 3 bases in the junction unmatched. Counted from cysteine to phenylalanine, this CDR3 has 13 amino acids. Only the CDR3 part of the read is kept: 39 bases, read in frame from the first base. Library creation used the immunoSEQ multiplex PCR assay. TCRdb obtained this table from immuneACCESS and retained in-frame rearrangements with V and J assigned. These tables miss some clones; where compared with another copy, unresolved V genes account for less than half of the shortfall, and the remainder is unexplained. The sample records 130,000 or so clones, 80% to 90% of which are singletons. The leading ten clones occupy about 12% of the sample.

The source of this sequence is a man in his thirties or forties in good health. The V gene is TRBV4-1 and the J gene is TRBJ1-1; the central 7 bases match TRBD1. Sequenced material: blood. The nucleotides are TGCGCCAGCAGCCGGAGACAGGGCACTGAAGCTTTCTTT. The encoded protein is CASSRRQGTEAFF.